This entry concerns a single T cell receptor beta chain. The germline CDR1 and CDR2 sequences are GTSNPN and SVGIG (reference sequence). J lost 2 bases, V lost 4 bases, and 2 bases had no gene match. The CDR3 spans 14 residues. Profiled with immunoSEQ multiplex PCR; TCRdb holds only in-frame clones, not every one. The sample has around 17,000 clones, 85% seen once. Methotrexate plus calcineurin inhibitor accompanied controls' myeloablative marrow transplants; sampling was 1 year later. The data belong to a study of T cells after posttransplantation cyclophosphamide. This specimen consisted of PBMCs, obtained after allogeneic stem cell transplant with calcineurin inhibitor and methotrexate. V usage is TRBV30 and J usage is TRBJ2-1; the match to TRBD2 covers 10 bases. This clonotype originated in a female patient between 18 and 35 years old who received an allogeneic stem cell transplant from an unrelated donor, was CMV-positive, and had acute and chronic GVHD. A share of the T cells may be of graft donor origin. CDR3 sequence: CAWNLAGAYNEQFF. The CDR3 nucleotides read TGTGCCTGGAATCTAGCGGGAGCCTACAATGAGCAGTTCTTC.